The source of this T cell receptor (beta chain) is a study of beta chain features in type 1 diabetes. Study observations and caveats: Moderate yet significant TCRB CDR3 shortening was seen in Type 1 diabetes patients in all four CD4+ subsets.

Ten or more counts support this clone. Its antigen is undetermined. Expressed TCRB transcripts were sequenced after all isolated RNA was converted to cDNA. The study sequenced naive, central memory and regulatory T cell samples to an average of about 3.8 million reads. TCRdb keeps only in-frame clones here, not all; method: immunoSEQ multiplex PCR. The table records some 360,000 clones, around 9.6% of them present only once. The CDR3 totals 14 residues. J gave up 8 bases and V 1 base, and 4 bases lay outside the gene matches. Germline assignment: CDR1 MNHNS and CDR2 SASEGT. The receptor comes from a man younger than 45 with type 1 diabetes. What was sequenced was central memory CD4+ T cells from blood. The V call is TRBV6-1, the J call TRBJ1-4; 7 nucleotides line up with TRBD1. The CDR3 reads CASSEGQGREKLFF. The CDR3 DNA reads TGTGCCAGCAGTGAAGGACAGGGCCGGGAAAAACTGTTTTTT.